Sequencing of this T cell receptor (beta chain) was carried out in a study of blood T cell repertoires in COVID-19. Study summary: The study drew acute and convalescent COVID-19 samples from the United States, Italy and Spain.

This clone was found once. In the original processing: Quantification of nucleated cells was approximated via reference gene primer amplification. Only in-frame clones appear in the TCRdb table, and some are missing; sequencing was by immunoSEQ multiplex PCR. The V and J calls and clone size come from that table; D and trimming were worked out from the DNA. The data hold roughly 170,000 clones, with roughly 80% observed a single time. This CDR3 has 16 amino acids. Trimming took off 3 bases at V and 8 bases at J, with 23 bases between the two ends. CDR1 is SGHTS, CDR2 YDEGEE, per germline. Everyone who took part was 18 to 89 years old, and they came from fewer than 25 US areas. Two negative PCRs, clearance, or symptom resolution characterized the recovered Cohort 3 donors.

The V gene is TRBV5-8, the J gene TRBJ1-1, with D perhaps matching TRBD1 (5 bases). The sequence was obtained from a woman aged 50 to 65 who had recovered from COVID-19. The sample taken for sequencing was PBMCs or T cells enriched from blood (not recorded which). The CDR3 is CASSSTLGQGAWEAFF. The CDR3 DNA sequence: TGTGCCAGCAGCTCCACCCTGGGGCAGGGCGCGTGGGAAGCTTTCTTT.